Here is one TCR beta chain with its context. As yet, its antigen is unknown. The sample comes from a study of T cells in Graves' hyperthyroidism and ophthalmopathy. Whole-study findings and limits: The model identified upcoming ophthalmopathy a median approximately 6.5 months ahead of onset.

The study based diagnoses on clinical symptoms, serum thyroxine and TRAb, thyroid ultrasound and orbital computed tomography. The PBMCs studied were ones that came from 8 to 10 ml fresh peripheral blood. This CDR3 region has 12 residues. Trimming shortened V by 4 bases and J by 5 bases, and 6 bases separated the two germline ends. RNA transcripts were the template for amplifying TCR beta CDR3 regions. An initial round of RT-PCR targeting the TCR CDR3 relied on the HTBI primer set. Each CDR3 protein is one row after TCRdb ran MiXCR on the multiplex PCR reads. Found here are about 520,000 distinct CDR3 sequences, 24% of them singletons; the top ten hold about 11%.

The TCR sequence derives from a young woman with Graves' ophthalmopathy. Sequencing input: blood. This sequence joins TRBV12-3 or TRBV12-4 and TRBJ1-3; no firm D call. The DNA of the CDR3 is TGTGCCAGCAGTTCAGGAAGAAACACCATATATTTT. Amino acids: CASSSGRNTIYF.